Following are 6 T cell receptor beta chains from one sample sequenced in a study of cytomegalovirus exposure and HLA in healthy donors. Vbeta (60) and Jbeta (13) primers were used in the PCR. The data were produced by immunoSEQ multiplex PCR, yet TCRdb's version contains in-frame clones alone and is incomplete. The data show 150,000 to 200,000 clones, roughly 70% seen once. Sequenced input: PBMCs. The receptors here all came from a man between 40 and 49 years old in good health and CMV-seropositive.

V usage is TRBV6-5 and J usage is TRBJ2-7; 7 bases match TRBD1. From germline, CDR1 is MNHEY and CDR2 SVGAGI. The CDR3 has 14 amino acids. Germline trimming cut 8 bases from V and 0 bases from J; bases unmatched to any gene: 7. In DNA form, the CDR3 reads TGTGCCAGCGCCATCGACAGGGACTCCTACGAGCAGTACTTC. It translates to CASAIDRDSYEQYF.

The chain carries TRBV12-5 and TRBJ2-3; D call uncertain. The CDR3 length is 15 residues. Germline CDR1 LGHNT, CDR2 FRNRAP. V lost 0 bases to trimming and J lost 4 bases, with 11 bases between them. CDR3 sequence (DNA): TGTGCTAGTGGTTTGGTACATCAGGTTCCAGATACGCAGTATTTT. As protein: CASGLVHQVPDTQYF.

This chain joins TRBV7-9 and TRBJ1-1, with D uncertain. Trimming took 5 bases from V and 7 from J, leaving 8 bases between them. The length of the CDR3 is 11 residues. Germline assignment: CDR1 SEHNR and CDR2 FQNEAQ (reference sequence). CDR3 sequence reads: CASSPEGEAFF. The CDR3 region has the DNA TGTGCCAGCAGCCCAGAGGGTGAAGCTTTCTTT.

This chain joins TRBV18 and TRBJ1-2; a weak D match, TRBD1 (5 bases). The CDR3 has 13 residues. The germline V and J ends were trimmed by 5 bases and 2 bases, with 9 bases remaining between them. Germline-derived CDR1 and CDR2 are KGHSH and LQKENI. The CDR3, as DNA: TGTGCCAGCTCATCAGACAGCAACTATGGCTACACCTTC. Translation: CASSSDSNYGYTF.

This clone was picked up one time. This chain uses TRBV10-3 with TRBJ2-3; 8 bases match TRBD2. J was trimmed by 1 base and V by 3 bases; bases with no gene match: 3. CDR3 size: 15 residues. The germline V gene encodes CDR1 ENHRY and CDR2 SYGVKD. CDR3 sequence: CAISDLGGGTDTQYF. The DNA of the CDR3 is TGTGCCATCAGTGATCTCGGGGGGGGCACAGATACGCAGTATTTT.

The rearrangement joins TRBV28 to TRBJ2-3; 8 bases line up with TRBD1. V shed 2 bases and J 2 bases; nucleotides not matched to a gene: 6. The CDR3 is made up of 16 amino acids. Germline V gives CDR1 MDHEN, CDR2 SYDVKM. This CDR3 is CASSLGDRLLTDTQYF. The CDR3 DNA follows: TGTGCCAGCAGTTTAGGGGACAGGCTACTCACAGATACGCAGTATTTT.